This T cell receptor (beta chain) was observed in a study of T cell responses to AZD1222 COVID-19 vaccine. With respect to this clone: Antigen: not known.

The method was immunoSEQ multiplex PCR; TCRdb's version includes in-frame clones alone and lacks a portion of them. The table records approximately 170,000 clones, 80% to 90% of them present only once. Germline CDR1 is SEHNR and CDR2 is FQNEAQ (reference sequence). Trimming cost V 5 bases and J 2 bases; bases outside gene matches: 5. The CDR3 totals 14 residues. Study-wide points: Sampling captured repertoires only after the peak T cell response. The donor cohort was predominantly white British with a female majority, and clonal diversity may have been underestimated. Spike-spanning, vaccine-associated CD4 TCRs were dominant at 160-218 and 743-854.

The source is an adult in good health. The chain is built from TRBV7-9 and TRBJ2-5; 7 bases map to TRBD1. The specimen comprised peripheral blood, sampled on day 0 of AZD1222 vaccination. This CDR3 reads CASSLYRGQETQYF. CDR3 bases: TGTGCCAGCAGCCTGTACAGGGGACAAGAGACCCAGTACTTC. Using reference TRBV7-9 and TRBJ2-5 for the parts outside the CDR3, the full variable domain is DTGVSQNPRHKITKRGQNVTFRCDPISEHNRLYWYRQTLGQGPEFLTYFQNEAQLEKSRLLSDRFSAERPKGSFSTLEIQRTEQGDSAMYLCASSLYRGQETQYFGPGTRLLVL.